These 23 T cell receptor beta chains were all obtained from the same sample, sequenced in a study of cytomegalovirus exposure and HLA in healthy donors. The PCR used 60 Vbeta and 13 Jbeta primers. Clones were read by immunoSEQ multiplex PCR, and TCRdb kept only the in-frame ones, dropping some. Recorded for this sample: 100,000 to 150,000 clones. The specimen was PBMCs. These receptors originate from a young man in good health and CMV-seronegative.

Details on this clone: At one end, the junction sequence differs from germline, possibly due to a read error. The chain recombines TRBV7-7 with TRBJ2-2; 11 nucleotides line up with TRBD1. The CDR3 consists of 19 residues. Germline lookup yields CDR1 SSHAT and CDR2 FNYEAQ (reference sequence). CDR3 sequence (DNA): TGTGCTAGCAGTATTCGACTCCCCGGGACAGGGGGAAACACCGGGGAGCTGTTTTTT. It is translated as CASSIRLPGTGGNTGELFF.

As for this clone: Other DNA sequences in this specimen translate into the identical CDR3. This rearrangement joins TRBV5-1 to TRBJ2-5; 12 nucleotides agree with TRBD2. The CDR3 is 16 residues long. CDR1 and CDR2 from the germline V gene are SGHRS and YFSETQ. V lost 0 bases and J lost 5; bases outside the gene matches: 5. The CDR3, as DNA: TGCGCCAGCAGCTTGGGGCTAGCGGGAGGGCAGGAGACCCAGTACTTC. Its protein product is CASSLGLAGGQETQYF.

The V and J genes are TRBV30 and TRBJ2-5; 8 positions match TRBD2. The CDR3 covers 15 residues. J was trimmed by 5 bases and V by 2 bases; bases with no gene match: 10. Germline lookup yields CDR1 GTSNPN and CDR2 SVGIG (reference sequence). CDR3 coding DNA: TGTGCCTGGAGTCGTGCGGGGGGCGCGTGGGAGACCCAGTACTTC. It is translated as CAWSRAGGAWETQYF. Complete variable domain (other parts from reference TRBV30 and TRBJ2-5): SQTIHQWPATLVQPVGSPLSLECTVEGTSNPNLYWYRQAAGRGLQLLFYSVGIGQISSEVPQNLSASRPQDRQFILSSKKLLLSDSGFYLCAWSRAGGAWETQYFGPGTRLLVL.

The chain is built from TRBV13 and TRBJ2-7, with TRBD1 matching 9 bases. Germline V gene data show CDR1 as PRHDT and CDR2 as FYEKMQ (reference sequence). The CDR3 has 13 residues. V lost 9 bases to trimming and J lost 5 bases; unmatched junction nucleotides: 8. The CDR3 loop reads CASFRQGDHEQYF. CDR3 DNA: TGTGCCAGTTTTAGACAGGGGGACCACGAGCAGTACTTC.

The chain combines TRBV7-9 with TRBJ1-2; TRBD1 aligns across 7 bases. The V gene's germline CDR1 is SEHNR and CDR2 FQNEAQ (reference sequence). J was trimmed by 6 bases and V by 1 base; bases with no gene match: 17. This CDR3 spans 18 amino acids. The CDR3, as DNA: TGTGCCAGCAGCTTAGTTCCGAAGAAGGGGGCGTATATACATGGCTACACCTTC. Residues: CASSLVPKKGAYIHGYTF.

The chain is built from TRBV18 and TRBJ2-7; 8 bases are a match to TRBD2. From germline, CDR1 is KGHSH and CDR2 LQKENI. Trimming at V came to 4 bases and at J to 2 bases, leaving 7 bases not matched to a gene. CDR3 length: 15 amino acids. CDR3 bases: TGTGCCAGCTCACGCAACGCGGGGGGCGCCTACGAGCAGTACTTC. Its translation is CASSRNAGGAYEQYF.

Comment on this clone: One end of the junction is discordant with germline, which a read error may explain. The J gene is TRBJ2-7, the V gene TRBV5-6; 9 bases map to TRBD2. Per the germline V gene, CDR1 is SGHDT and CDR2 is YYEEEE. The CDR3 loop spans 15 amino acids. The CDR3 spells CTSSLASGVTYEQYF. DNA of the CDR3: TGTACCAGCAGCTTGGCTAGCGGGGTAACCTACGAGCAGTACTTC. The variable domain in full, with the rest retrieved from reference TRBV5-6 and TRBJ2-7, is DAGVTQSPTHLIKTRGQQVTLRCSPKSGHDTVSWYQQALGQGPQFIFQYYEEEERQRGNFPDRFSGHQFPNYSSELNVNALLLGDSALYLCTSSLASGVTYEQYFGPGTRLTVT.

The V gene is TRBV19, the J gene TRBJ2-7; 7 nucleotides agree with TRBD1. The CDR3 length is 13 residues. Germline V gene sequence: CDR1 LNHDA, CDR2 SQIVND (reference sequence). The junction had 2 bases not matched to a gene; V was cut back by 0 bases and J by 6 bases. The CDR3 nucleotides read TGTGCCAGTAGTATAGAGGCAGGGGGCGAGCAGTACTTC. It specifies CASSIEAGGEQYF.

The rearrangement joins TRBV7-6 to TRBJ1-1; no firm D call. The CDR3 has 12 residues. With 3 bases removed from V and 9 bases from J, the gap between germline ends came to 11 bases. The germline V gene has CDR1 SGHVS and CDR2 FNYEAQ. In DNA form, the CDR3 reads TGTGCCAGCAGCTTTGAGCCTTCTCAAGCTTTCTTT. Translating it yields CASSFEPSQAFF.

The genes are TRBV9 and TRBJ1-2, with D possibly matching TRBD1 (6 bases). V lost 0 bases, J lost 6 bases, and 12 bases lay in between. CDR3 length: 14 residues. Germline values: CDR1 SGDLS, CDR2 YYNGEE. Written as DNA, the CDR3 is TGTGCCAGCAGCGTAGCGCCAGGGGTTCATGGCTACACCTTC. This codes for CASSVAPGVHGYTF.

The chain uses TRBV10-1 and TRBJ2-3, with 9 bases that match TRBD2. The CDR3 loop spans 13 amino acids. Germline loops: CDR1 WNHNN, CDR2 SYGVQD (reference sequence). V lost 6 bases and J lost 7; bases outside the gene matches: 5. The CDR3 region is CASRGSGSYTQYF. DNA for the CDR3: TGCGCCAGCAGGGGTAGCGGGAGTTATACGCAGTATTTT.

V is TRBV19 and J is TRBJ1-2, with 8 positions matching TRBD1. The V gene's germline CDR1 is LNHDA and CDR2 SQIVND (reference sequence). The CDR3 length is 18 residues. Germline trimming cut 11 bases from V and 0 bases from J; bases unmatched to any gene: 20. The CDR3 is CAPSTRGTGWIANYGYTF. The CDR3 nucleotides are TGTGCCCCCAGCACAAGAGGGACAGGTTGGATAGCTAACTATGGCTACACCTTC.

This chain joins TRBV5-1 and TRBJ1-2; TRBD1 aligns across 9 bases. J was trimmed by 6 bases and V by 10 bases; bases with no gene match: 13. Germline loops: CDR1 SGHRS, CDR2 YFSETQ. The CDR3 contains 14 residues. CDR3 amino acids: CAGRTGTGMNGYTF. Here the CDR3 DNA reads TGCGCCGGACGGACCGGGACAGGGATGAATGGCTACACCTTC. Full variable domain (remainder filled in from reference TRBV5-1 and TRBJ1-2): KAGVTQTPRYLIKTRGQQVTLSCSPISGHRSVSWYQQTPGQGLQFLFEYFSETQRNKGNFPGRFSGRQFSNSRSEMNVSTLELGDSALYLCAGRTGTGMNGYTFGSGTRLTVV.

The genes are TRBV28 and TRBJ2-1; the match to TRBD2 covers 8 bases. Per germline, CDR1 MDHEN and CDR2 SYDVKM. J was trimmed by 1 base and V by 6 bases; bases with no gene match: 8. This CDR3 is built from 16 residues. CDR3 nucleotide sequence: TGTGCCAGCAGCACGATCACTAGCGGATCCTACAATGAGCAGTTCTTC. It specifies CASSTITSGSYNEQFF.

The CDR3 reads CASSIGRYNEQFF. CDR3 nucleotide sequence: TGTGCCAGTAGTATTGGTAGATACAATGAGCAGTTCTTC. The genes are TRBV19 and TRBJ2-1; the D is unclear. Trimming cost V 3 bases and J 4 bases, with 7 bases left between them. The CDR3 consists of 13 residues. Germline CDR1 reads LNHDA; CDR2 reads SQIVND (reference sequence). The variable domain in full, completed from reference TRBV19 and TRBJ2-1, reads DGGITQSPKYLFRKEGQNVTLSCEQNLNHDAMYWYRQDPGQGLRLIYYSQIVNDFQKGDIAEGYSVSREKKESFPLTVTSAQKNPTAFYLCASSIGRYNEQFFGPGTRLTVL.

J is TRBJ1-5 and V is TRBV30; maybe TRBD1 (6 bases). The CDR3 covers 12 residues. Per the germline V gene, CDR1 is GTSNPN and CDR2 is SVGIG (reference sequence). V dropped 5 bases and J dropped 3 bases, with 8 bases sitting between them. For the CDR3, the DNA is TGTGCCTGGGGACAGATCAATCAGCCCCAGCATTTT. Protein product: CAWGQINQPQHF.

V gene TRBV5-6 combines with J gene TRBJ1-3, with a weak D call TRBD1 (5 bases). Between the trimmed V and J ends, which lost 4 bases and 0 bases, there was a span of 17 bases. CDR1 and CDR2 (germline): SGHDT, YYEEEE. CDR3 size: 17 residues. The CDR3, as DNA: TGTGCCAGCAGCCCCGGGACGGGGAGGAGCTCTGGAAACACCATATATTTT. Encoded protein: CASSPGTGRSSGNTIYF. The full variable domain, with the rest looked up from reference TRBV5-6 and TRBJ1-3, is DAGVTQSPTHLIKTRGQQVTLRCSPKSGHDTVSWYQQALGQGPQFIFQYYEEEERQRGNFPDRFSGHQFPNYSSELNVNALLLGDSALYLCASSPGTGRSSGNTIYFGEGSWLTVV.

The chain carries TRBV7-9 and TRBJ2-7, with D tentatively TRBD1 (6 bases). This CDR3 contains 15 residues. Germline V gene data show CDR1 as SEHNR and CDR2 as FQNEAQ (reference sequence). V shed 8 bases and J shed 1 base, with 18 bases lying between them. CDR3 sequence (DNA): TGTGCCAGCGCCAACCACAGGGAACTTTCCTACGAGCAGTACTTC. This encodes CASANHRELSYEQYF.

The V call is TRBV5-6, the J call TRBJ2-7, with D hard to call. In germline, CDR1 is SGHDT, CDR2 YYEEEE. The CDR3 is made up of 13 amino acids. Trimming took 3 bases from V and 4 from J, leaving 11 bases between them. The CDR3 nucleotides are TGTGCCAGCAGCTCGCAGGTGAAGTACGAGCAGTACTTC. It codes for CASSSQVKYEQYF.

The gene calls are TRBV2 and TRBJ1-5, with 9 bases that match TRBD1. From germline, CDR1 is SNHLY and CDR2 FYNNEI. After removal of 7 bases from V and 5 bases from J, the junction contained 9 bases not matched to a gene. This CDR3 contains 15 residues. The CDR3, as DNA: TGTGCCAGCACTAGCAGACAGGGGGTCGATCAGCCCCAGCATTTT. Residues: CASTSRQGVDQPQHF.

CDR3 sequence: CASSLEAGLSEQFF. CDR3 DNA sequence: TGCGCCAGCAGCTTGGAAGCGGGCTTGAGTGAGCAGTTCTTC. The chain combines TRBV5-1 with TRBJ2-1, with D tentatively TRBD2 (6 bases). The germline CDR1 and CDR2 sequences are SGHRS and YFSETQ. There are 14 residues in the CDR3. Trimming took 0 bases from V and 9 from J, leaving 13 bases between them. The full variable domain, its missing parts supplied by reference TRBV5-1 and TRBJ2-1, is KAGVTQTPRYLIKTRGQQVTLSCSPISGHRSVSWYQQTPGQGLQFLFEYFSETQRNKGNFPGRFSGRQFSNSRSEMNVSTLELGDSALYLCASSLEAGLSEQFFGPGTRLTVL.

This chain joins TRBV27 and TRBJ1-1; D gene unclear. The CDR3 covers 13 residues. With 2 bases removed from V and 1 base from J, the gap between germline ends came to 5 bases. Germline-derived CDR1 and CDR2 are MNHEY and SMNVEV (reference sequence). The CDR3 loop reads CASSLVWNTEAFF. CDR3 DNA: TGTGCCAGCAGTTTAGTCTGGAACACTGAAGCTTTCTTT.

CDR3 protein: CASSYLTGGSDTQYF. CDR3 coding DNA: TGTGCCAGCAGCTATTTGACAGGGGGCTCAGATACGCAGTATTTT. The V call is TRBV5-4, the J call TRBJ2-3; 10 nucleotides line up with TRBD1. V lost 3 bases and J lost 4; bases outside the gene matches: 5. CDR1 is SGHNT and CDR2 is YYREEE in the germline V gene (reference sequence). This CDR3 is 15 amino acids long. Variable domain in full (rest from reference TRBV5-4 and TRBJ2-3): ETGVTQSPTHLIKTRGQQVTLRCSSQSGHNTVSWYQQALGQGPQFIFQYYREEENGRGNFPPRFSGLQFPNYSSELNVNALELDDSALYLCASSYLTGGSDTQYFGPGTRLTVL.